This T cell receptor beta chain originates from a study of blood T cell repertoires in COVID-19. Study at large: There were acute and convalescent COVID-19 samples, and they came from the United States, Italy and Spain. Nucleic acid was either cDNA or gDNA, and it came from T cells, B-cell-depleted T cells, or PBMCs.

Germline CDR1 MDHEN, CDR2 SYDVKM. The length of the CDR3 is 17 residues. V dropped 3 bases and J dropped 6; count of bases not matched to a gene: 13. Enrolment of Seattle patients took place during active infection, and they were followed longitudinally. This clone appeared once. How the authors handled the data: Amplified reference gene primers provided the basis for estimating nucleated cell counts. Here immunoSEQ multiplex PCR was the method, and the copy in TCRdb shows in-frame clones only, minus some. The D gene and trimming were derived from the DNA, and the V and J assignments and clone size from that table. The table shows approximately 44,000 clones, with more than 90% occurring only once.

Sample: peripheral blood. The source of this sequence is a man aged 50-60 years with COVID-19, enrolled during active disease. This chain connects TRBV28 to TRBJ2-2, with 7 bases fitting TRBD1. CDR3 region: CASSFGSERGQAGELFF. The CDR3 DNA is TGTGCCAGCAGTTTTGGGTCTGAAAGGGGGCAGGCCGGGGAGCTGTTTTTT.